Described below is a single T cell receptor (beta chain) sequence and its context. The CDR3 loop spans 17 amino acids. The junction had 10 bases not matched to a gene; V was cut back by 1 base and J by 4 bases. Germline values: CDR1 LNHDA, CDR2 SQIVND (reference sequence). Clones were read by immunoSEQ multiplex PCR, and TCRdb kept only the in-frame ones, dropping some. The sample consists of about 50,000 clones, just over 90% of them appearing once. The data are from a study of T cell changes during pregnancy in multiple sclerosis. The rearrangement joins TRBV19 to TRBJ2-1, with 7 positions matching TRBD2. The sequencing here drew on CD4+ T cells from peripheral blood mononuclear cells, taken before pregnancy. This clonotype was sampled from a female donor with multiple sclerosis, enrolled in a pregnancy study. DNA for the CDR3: TGTGCCAGTAGTATAGTCTCGGGAGGAGGGGCTTACAATGAGCAGTTCTTC. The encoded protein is CASSIVSGGGAYNEQFF. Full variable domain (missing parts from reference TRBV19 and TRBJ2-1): DGGITQSPKYLFRKEGQNVTLSCEQNLNHDAMYWYRQDPGQGLRLIYYSQIVNDFQKGDIAEGYSVSREKKESFPLTVTSAQKNPTAFYLCASSIVSGGGAYNEQFFGPGTRLTVL.